The clone carrying this TCR beta chain was found a few times. Its cognate antigen is unknown. In TCRdb, the 5' RACE reads were re-called with MiXCR into one record per CDR3 protein. This sample has 400,000 or so distinct CDR3 sequences, with approximately 6% found just once. CDR1 is SNHLY, CDR2 FYNNEI, per germline. This CDR3 has 16 amino acids. Between the trimmed V and J ends, which lost 7 bases and 5 bases, there was a span of 21 bases. This sample was included in a study of T cells after yellow fever vaccination. Regarding the study as a whole: Any FACS-sorted repertoire could hold abundant clonotypes that contaminate it from the bulk population.

The chain combines TRBV2 with TRBJ2-1; D possibly corresponds to TRBD1 (6 bases). The sequence was obtained from a young man who received the YFV17D yellow fever vaccine. The source was PBMCs, collected 5 days after the yellow fever booster vaccination. CDR3 in DNA: TGTGCCAGCACTAAGAGTGAAAACAGGGATCACAATGAGCAGTTCTTC. Amino acids: CASTKSENRDHNEQFF.